These 28 T cell receptor beta chains were sequenced from one sample in a study of cytomegalovirus exposure and HLA in healthy donors. 13 Jbeta primers and 60 Vbeta primers were used for the PCR. Sequencing was performed with immunoSEQ multiplex PCR; in TCRdb, only in-frame clones are kept and a portion is missing. The sample carries some 190,000 clones, about four fifths recorded once. Sequencing input: PBMCs. The receptors derive from a man between 35 and 55 years old in good health and CMV-seronegative.

The chain has TRBV28 and TRBJ1-5; unclear D gene. Germline CDR1 MDHEN, CDR2 SYDVKM. The CDR3 is 15 residues long. Trimming stripped 2 bases from V and 0 bases from J, with 8 bases between. CDR3 region: CASSLGAYSNQPQHF. The CDR3 coding sequence is TGTGCCAGCAGTTTAGGAGCCTATAGCAATCAGCCCCAGCATTTT.

The J gene is TRBJ1-1, the V gene TRBV11-3; possibly TRBD1 for D (6 bases). V was shortened by 6 bases and J by 4 bases, with 18 bases between the two germline ends. There are 15 residues in the CDR3. Looked up from germline, CDR1 is SGHNT and CDR2 is YENEEA. For the CDR3, the DNA is TGTGCCAGCAGAATCAAAAGGGGGTTAGGCACTGAAGCTTTCTTT. Translating gives CASRIKRGLGTEAFF.

This clone was counted between two and nine times. The chain joins TRBV29-1 to TRBJ1-1; D is unclear. CDR1 and CDR2 (germline): SQVTM, ANQGSEA. Trimming left V 5 bases short and J 3 bases short, with 10 bases between. CDR3 length equals 12 residues. The CDR3 loop is CSVRQVDTEAFF. The CDR3 bases are TGCAGCGTTAGGCAGGTGGACACTGAAGCTTTCTTT.

The rearrangement uses TRBV28 and TRBJ2-5, with no clear D. Looked up from germline, CDR1 is MDHEN and CDR2 is SYDVKM. Trimming cost V 3 bases and J 5 bases, with 19 bases left between them. This CDR3 has 16 amino acids. CDR3 region: CASSFLGWKSSETQYF. The CDR3 DNA sequence: TGTGCCAGCAGTTTTCTGGGCTGGAAGTCAAGTGAGACCCAGTACTTC.

The rearrangement joins TRBV19 to TRBJ2-7; 7 bases are shared with TRBD1. The V gene's germline CDR1 is LNHDA and CDR2 SQIVND (reference sequence). Trimming cost V 0 bases and J 3 bases; bases outside gene matches: 2. The CDR3 length is 14 residues. CDR3 sequence reads: CASSIDPGGYEQYF. In nucleotides, the CDR3 is TGTGCCAGTAGTATAGATCCAGGGGGCTACGAGCAGTACTTC.

This sequence joins TRBV9 and TRBJ2-7, with D possibly being TRBD2 (5 bases). V lost 2 bases to trimming and J lost 7 bases, with 13 bases between them. Germline V gene data show CDR1 as SGDLS and CDR2 as YYNGEE. This CDR3 has 13 amino acids. The CDR3 bases are TGTGCCAGCAGCGTCCGGCCCGGCGGGGAGCAGTACTTC. Its protein is CASSVRPGGEQYF.

This chain connects TRBV6-6 to TRBJ2-7, with a tentative D call TRBD2 (5 bases). Trimming left V 10 bases short and J 2 bases short, with 9 bases between. The CDR3 spans 11 residues. Germline V gene data show CDR1 as MNHNY and CDR2 as SVGAGI (reference sequence). The CDR3 bases are TGTGCCACCTTCGGGACCTACGAGCAGTACTTC. It encodes CATFGTYEQYF.

The rearrangement joins TRBV5-1 to TRBJ2-3, with 7 positions matching TRBD2. J lost 2 bases, V lost 3 bases, and 9 bases had no gene match. Germline assignment: CDR1 SGHRS and CDR2 YFSETQ. The length of the CDR3 is 16 residues. The CDR3 nucleotides are TGCGCCAGCAGCTCGGCCGCTAGCGGCTTCACAGATACGCAGTATTTT. Translation gives CASSSAASGFTDTQYF.

V gene TRBV7-2 combines with J gene TRBJ1-5; 8 bases are shared with TRBD1. J lost 2 bases, V lost 5 bases, and 5 bases had no gene match. There are 15 residues in the CDR3. Germline V CDR1 and CDR2: SGHTA, FQGNSA. CDR3 in DNA: TGTGCCAGCAGCCACGACAGGGGCGGCAATCAGCCCCAGCATTTT. Its protein is CASSHDRGGNQPQHF.

V usage is TRBV7-2 and J usage is TRBJ2-5, with D perhaps TRBD2 (5 bases). The CDR3 is 15 amino acids. Per germline, CDR1 SGHTA and CDR2 FQGNSA. Trimming stripped 6 bases from V and 2 bases from J, with 16 bases between. The DNA for the CDR3 is TGTGCCAGCAGTTCCCCCGAGGGCGCGCAAGAGACCCAGTACTTC. Its protein is CASSSPEGAQETQYF.

This clone has at least ten counts. Relative to the germline gene, one junction end is altered; a read error may explain this. The chain recombines TRBV6-5 with TRBJ2-3, with D maybe TRBD1 (7 bases). The CDR3 spans 13 residues. Germline CDR1 and CDR2: MNHEY and SVGAGI. As DNA, the CDR3 is TGTGCCAGCAGCCCCCGCCGACAGGGAGGTCCAAATTTT. Translated: CASSPRRQGGPNF.

This chain joins TRBV7-3 and TRBJ2-5, with D perhaps matching TRBD2 (6 bases). Germline loops: CDR1 SGHTA, CDR2 FQGTGA. V dropped 5 bases and J dropped 5 bases, with 15 bases sitting between them. This CDR3 region has 14 residues. CDR3 sequence reads: CASSGLRGRETQYF. As DNA, the CDR3 is TGTGCCAGCAGCGGACTAAGGGGTCGGGAGACCCAGTACTTC.

The chain combines TRBV5-6 with TRBJ1-4; D gene ambiguous. The germline gives CDR1 SGHDT, CDR2 YYEEEE. V dropped 2 bases and J dropped 2 bases, with 13 bases sitting between them. The CDR3 is 16 amino acids. CDR3: CASSFSPRLTNEKLFF. The CDR3 nucleotides read TGTGCCAGCAGCTTTTCCCCCAGGTTGACTAATGAAAAACTGTTTTTT.

J is TRBJ2-5 and V is TRBV27, with 8 nucleotides matching TRBD2. The CDR3 covers 16 residues. Germline V CDR1 and CDR2: MNHEY, SMNVEV (reference sequence). With V trimmed by 4 bases and J by 4 bases, 11 bases remained unmatched. CDR3 amino acids: CASSSHGAGGRETQYF. CDR3 sequence (DNA): TGTGCCAGCAGTTCCCACGGCGCGGGGGGAAGAGAGACCCAGTACTTC.

This chain uses TRBV19 with TRBJ1-2, with TRBD1 as a possible D gene (5 bases). The CDR3 is made up of 14 amino acids. V was shortened by 7 bases and J by 2 bases, with 14 bases between the two germline ends. Germline values: CDR1 LNHDA, CDR2 SQIVND (reference sequence). The CDR3 nucleotides read TGTGCCAGTACAATAGGTGACAGAAACTATGGCTACACCTTC. It codes for CASTIGDRNYGYTF.

This chain connects TRBV5-1 to TRBJ2-1; D is unclear. The CDR3 spans 16 residues. Trimming cost V 4 bases and J 1 base, with 15 bases left between them. Germline-derived CDR1 and CDR2 are SGHRS and YFSETQ. CDR3 protein: CASSPIPDSSYNEQFF. In nucleotides, the CDR3 is TGCGCCAGCAGCCCGATCCCAGACTCGTCCTACAATGAGCAGTTCTTC.

The rearrangement uses TRBV29-1 and TRBJ2-7, with a tentative D call TRBD1 (5 bases). The CDR3 spans 16 residues. V lost 4 bases and J lost 0, with 19 bases in between. CDR1 is SQVTM and CDR2 is ANQGSEA in the germline V gene. As DNA, the CDR3 is TGCAGCGTTGTCCTTGGGTGGCGGACAAGCTCCTACGAGCAGTACTTC. It translates to CSVVLGWRTSSYEQYF.

The genes are TRBV2 and TRBJ2-7; D is perhaps TRBD1 (6 bases). Per the germline V gene, CDR1 is SNHLY and CDR2 is FYNNEI. This CDR3 has 14 amino acids. V dropped 8 bases and J dropped 1 base, with 15 bases sitting between them. The CDR3 nucleotides read TGTGCCAGCGTCCAGGGGCTTGGGTCCTACGAGCAGTACTTC. Translation: CASVQGLGSYEQYF.

The chain employs TRBV7-8 and TRBJ1-5; 7 nucleotides agree with TRBD1. The CDR3 is 15 residues long. The trim removed 6 bases at V and 2 bases at J, leaving 7 bases unmatched. Germline CDR1 SGHVS, CDR2 FQNEAQ. The CDR3 DNA is TGTGCCAGCAGTCACAGGGGATGGGGCAATCAGCCCCAGCATTTT. It codes for CASSHRGWGNQPQHF.

The CDR3 DNA reads as TGCGCCAGCAGTGATTTTGTTCGGGAGCGATCGACCTACGAGCAGTACTTC. Protein product: CASSDFVRERSTYEQYF. The chain employs TRBV10-1 and TRBJ2-7, with a tentative D call TRBD2 (6 bases). There are 17 residues in the CDR3. Trimming removed 3 bases from V and 2 bases from J, with 20 bases in between. Looked up from germline, CDR1 is WNHNN and CDR2 is SYGVQD (reference sequence).

J is TRBJ1-6 and V is TRBV5-4; TRBD1 might be the D (6 bases). The length of the CDR3 is 14 residues. V was shortened by 3 bases and J by 8 bases, with 12 bases between the two germline ends. Per germline, CDR1 SGHNT and CDR2 YYREEE (reference sequence). CDR3 DNA: TGTGCCAGCAGCTCCAGGGGTTCGGATTCACCCCTCCACTTT. This encodes CASSSRGSDSPLHF.

This clone was seen only once. The rearrangement links TRBV7-9 to TRBJ1-1; 9 bases match TRBD1. The CDR3 contains 16 residues. CDR1 is SEHNR and CDR2 is FQNEAQ in the germline V gene (reference sequence). With V trimmed by 4 bases and J by 5 bases, 11 bases remained unmatched. This chain's CDR3 is CASSSGQGLTGTEAFF. In DNA form, the CDR3 reads TGTGCCAGCAGCTCCGGACAGGGGTTGACGGGAACTGAAGCTTTCTTT.

The J gene is TRBJ2-1, the V gene TRBV7-2, with 12 bases matching TRBD1. The V gene's germline CDR1 is SGHTA and CDR2 FQGNSA. This CDR3 has 16 amino acids. After removal of 5 bases from V and 7 bases from J, the junction contained 9 bases not matched to a gene. The CDR3 bases are TGTGCCAGCAGCCCTCACCCGGGACAGGGGGCGAATGAGCAGTTCTTC. Translated: CASSPHPGQGANEQFF. Full variable domain (remainder filled in from reference TRBV7-2 and TRBJ2-1): GAGVSQSPSNKVTEKGKDVELRCDPISGHTALYWYRQSLGQGLEFLIYFQGNSAPDKSGLPSDRFSAERTGGSVSTLTIQRTQQEDSAVYLCASSPHPGQGANEQFFGPGTRLTVL.

The chain recombines TRBV5-1 with TRBJ2-3; no clear D gene. CDR3 size: 16 residues. Trimming cost V 1 base and J 0 bases, with 12 bases left between them. Germline V gives CDR1 SGHRS, CDR2 YFSETQ. The CDR3 region has the DNA TGCGCCAGCAGCTTGCGAGGATCTCCTAGCACAGATACGCAGTATTTT. It specifies CASSLRGSPSTDTQYF.

The chain couples TRBV15 to TRBJ2-2, with 7 positions matching TRBD1. In germline, CDR1 is LNHNV, CDR2 YYDKDF (reference sequence). This CDR3 region has 16 residues. The V segment lost 0 bases and the J segment 2 bases; nucleotides outside the gene matches: 3. The CDR3 coding sequence is TGTGCCACCAGCAGAGAGGGACAGATAAACACCGGGGAGCTGTTTTTT. It is translated as CATSREGQINTGELFF.

The rearrangement joins TRBV29-1 to TRBJ1-4; D is unresolved. Trimming shortened V by 4 bases and J by 0 bases, and 12 bases separated the two germline ends. This CDR3 spans 15 amino acids. CDR1 SQVTM and CDR2 ANQGSEA come from the germline V gene. DNA of the CDR3: TGCAGCGTTGCGCACGGAGTGGCAACTAATGAAAAACTGTTTTTT. Translation gives CSVAHGVATNEKLFF.

V usage is TRBV28 and J usage is TRBJ2-2, with TRBD1 identical over 10 bases. The CDR3 loop spans 15 amino acids. Germline CDR1 is MDHEN and CDR2 is SYDVKM. V dropped 1 base and J dropped 6; count of bases not matched to a gene: 2. The CDR3 is CASSLLGQGPGELFF. For the CDR3, the DNA is TGTGCCAGCAGTTTATTGGGACAGGGGCCCGGGGAGCTGTTTTTT.

A few counts support this clone. The CDR3 sequence: CASSPKTGISYEQYF. CDR3 coding DNA: TGTGCCAGCAGCCCGAAGACAGGGATCTCCTACGAGCAGTACTTC. This sequence joins TRBV5-5 and TRBJ2-7, with 7 bases identical to TRBD1. Germline V CDR1 and CDR2: SGHKS, YYEKEE (reference sequence). The CDR3 is made up of 15 amino acids. With V trimmed by 4 bases and J by 0 bases, 7 bases remained unmatched.